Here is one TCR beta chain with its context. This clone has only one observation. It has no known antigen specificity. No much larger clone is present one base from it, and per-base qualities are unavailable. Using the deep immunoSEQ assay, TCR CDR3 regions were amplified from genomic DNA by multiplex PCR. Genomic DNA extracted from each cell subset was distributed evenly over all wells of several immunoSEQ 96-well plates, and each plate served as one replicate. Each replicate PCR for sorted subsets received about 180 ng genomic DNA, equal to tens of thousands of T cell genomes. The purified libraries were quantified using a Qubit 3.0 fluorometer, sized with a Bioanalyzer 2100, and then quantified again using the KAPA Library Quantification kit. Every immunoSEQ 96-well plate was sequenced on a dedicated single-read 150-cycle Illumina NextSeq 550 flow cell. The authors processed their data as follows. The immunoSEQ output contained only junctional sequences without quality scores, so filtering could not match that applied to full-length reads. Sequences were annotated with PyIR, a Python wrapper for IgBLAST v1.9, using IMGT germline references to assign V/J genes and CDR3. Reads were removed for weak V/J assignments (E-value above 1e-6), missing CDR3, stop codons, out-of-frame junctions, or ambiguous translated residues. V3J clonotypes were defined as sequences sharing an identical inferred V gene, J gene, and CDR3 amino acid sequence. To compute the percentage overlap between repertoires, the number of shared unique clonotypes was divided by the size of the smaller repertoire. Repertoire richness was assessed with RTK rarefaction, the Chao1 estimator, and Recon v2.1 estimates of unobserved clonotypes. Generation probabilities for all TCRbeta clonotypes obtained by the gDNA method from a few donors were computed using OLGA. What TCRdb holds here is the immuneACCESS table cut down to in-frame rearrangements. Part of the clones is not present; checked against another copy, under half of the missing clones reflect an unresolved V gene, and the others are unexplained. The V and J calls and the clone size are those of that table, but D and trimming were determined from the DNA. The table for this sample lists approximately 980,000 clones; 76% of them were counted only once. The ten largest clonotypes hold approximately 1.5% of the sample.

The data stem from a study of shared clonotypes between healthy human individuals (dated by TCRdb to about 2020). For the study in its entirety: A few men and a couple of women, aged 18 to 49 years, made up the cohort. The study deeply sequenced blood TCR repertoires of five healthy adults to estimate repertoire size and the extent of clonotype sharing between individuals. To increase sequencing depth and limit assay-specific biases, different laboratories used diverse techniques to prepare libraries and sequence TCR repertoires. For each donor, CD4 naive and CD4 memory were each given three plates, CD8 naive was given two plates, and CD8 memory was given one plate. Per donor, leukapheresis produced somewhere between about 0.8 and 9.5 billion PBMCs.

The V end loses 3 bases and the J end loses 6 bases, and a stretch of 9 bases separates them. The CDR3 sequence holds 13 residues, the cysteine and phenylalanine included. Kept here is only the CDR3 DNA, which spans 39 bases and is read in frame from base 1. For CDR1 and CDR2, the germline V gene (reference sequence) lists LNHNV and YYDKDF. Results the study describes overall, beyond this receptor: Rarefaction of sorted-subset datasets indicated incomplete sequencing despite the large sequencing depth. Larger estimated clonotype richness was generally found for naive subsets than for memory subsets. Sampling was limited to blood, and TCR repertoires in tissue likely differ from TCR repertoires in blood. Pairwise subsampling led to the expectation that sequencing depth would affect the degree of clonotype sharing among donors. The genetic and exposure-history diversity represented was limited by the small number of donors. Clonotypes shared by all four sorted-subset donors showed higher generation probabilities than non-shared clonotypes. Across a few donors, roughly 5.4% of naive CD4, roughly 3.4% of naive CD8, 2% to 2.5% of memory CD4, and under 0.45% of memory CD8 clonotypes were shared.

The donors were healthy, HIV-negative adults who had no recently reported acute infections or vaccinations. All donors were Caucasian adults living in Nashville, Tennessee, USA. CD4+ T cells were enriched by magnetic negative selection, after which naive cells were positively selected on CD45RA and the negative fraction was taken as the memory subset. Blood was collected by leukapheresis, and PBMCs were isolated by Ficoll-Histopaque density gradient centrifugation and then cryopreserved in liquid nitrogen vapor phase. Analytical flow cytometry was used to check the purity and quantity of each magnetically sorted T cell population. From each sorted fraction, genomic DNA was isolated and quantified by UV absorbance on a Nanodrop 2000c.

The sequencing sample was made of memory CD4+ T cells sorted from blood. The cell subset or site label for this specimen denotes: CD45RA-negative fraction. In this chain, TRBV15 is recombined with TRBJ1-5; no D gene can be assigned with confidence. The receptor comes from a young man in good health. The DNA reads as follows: TGTGCCACCAGCAGCCTCCCGGTTCAGCCCCAGCATTTT. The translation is CATSSLPVQPQHF.